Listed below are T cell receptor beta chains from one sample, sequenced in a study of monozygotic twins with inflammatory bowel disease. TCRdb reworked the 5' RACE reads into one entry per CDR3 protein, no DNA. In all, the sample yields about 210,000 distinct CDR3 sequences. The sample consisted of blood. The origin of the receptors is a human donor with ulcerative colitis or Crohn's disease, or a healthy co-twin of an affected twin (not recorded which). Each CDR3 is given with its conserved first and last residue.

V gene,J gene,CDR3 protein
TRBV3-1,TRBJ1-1,CASSQGQGLNTEAFF
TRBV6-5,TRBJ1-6,CASSSLTGGLSPLHF
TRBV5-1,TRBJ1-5,CASSTGTAGDQPQHF
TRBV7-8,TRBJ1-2,CASSLASRGGLRRTF
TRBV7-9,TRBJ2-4,CASSLARAGGNIQYF
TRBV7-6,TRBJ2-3,CASSRQGAATQYF
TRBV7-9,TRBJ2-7,CASTPYGMPYEQYF
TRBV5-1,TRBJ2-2,CASSFSEIGELFF
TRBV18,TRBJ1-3,CASSQDRNSGNTIYF
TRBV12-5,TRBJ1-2,CAKEVDHYGYTF
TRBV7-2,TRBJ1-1,CASRTGTLNTEAFF
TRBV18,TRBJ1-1,CASSPTGGDTEAFF
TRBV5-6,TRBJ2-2,CASSRGPLIRTGELFF
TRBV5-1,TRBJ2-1,CASSPDWTSSYNEQFF
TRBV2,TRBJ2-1,CASRGQGPYNEQFF
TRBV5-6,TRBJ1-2,CASRRVSDYGYTF
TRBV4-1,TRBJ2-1,CASSPSPKLGNEQFF
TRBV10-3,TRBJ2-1,CAISEFTGQYNEQFF
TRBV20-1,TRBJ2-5,CSANRAQETQYF
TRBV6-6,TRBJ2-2,CASSGTLTGELFF
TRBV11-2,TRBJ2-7,CASSLDRGRAYEQYF
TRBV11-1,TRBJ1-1,CASSLKPGQDSLNTEAFF
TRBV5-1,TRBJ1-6,CASSHGTGEGSPLHF
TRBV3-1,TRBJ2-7,CASSQDATGEQYF
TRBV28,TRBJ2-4,CASSPSTGVDQNIQYF
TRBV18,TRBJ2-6,CASSLGLAVGSGANVLTF
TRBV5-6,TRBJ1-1,CASSPGTNTEAFF
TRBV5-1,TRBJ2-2,CASRPGTGANTGELFF